The 26 T cell receptor beta chains given below trace back to one sample, sequenced in a study of T cell responses to AZD1222 COVID-19 vaccine. Data came from immunoSEQ multiplex PCR; TCRdb stores just in-frame clones and leaves some out. The profile shows about 120,000 clones, roughly 88% of them singletons. This specimen was peripheral blood, taken on day 0 of AZD1222 vaccination. These receptors were taken from an adult in good health.

The CDR3 here is CASSALLTSGESETQYF. CDR3 in DNA: TGTGCCAGCAGTGCCCTGTTGACTAGCGGGGAGTCTGAGACCCAGTACTTC. The chain couples TRBV28 to TRBJ2-5, with TRBD2 identical over 11 bases. The J segment lost 5 bases and the V segment lost 5 bases, leaving 13 bases of the junction unmatched. CDR1 and CDR2 (germline): MDHEN, SYDVKM. The CDR3 contains 17 residues.

The chain uses TRBV7-9 and TRBJ1-2; tentative D call: TRBD1 (6 bases). V was cut by 3 bases and J by 8 bases, with 10 bases left in between. CDR1 and CDR2 from the germline V gene are SEHNR and FQNEAQ (reference sequence). This CDR3 spans 12 amino acids. This chain's CDR3 is CASSFQGRGYTF. The CDR3 coding sequence is TGTGCCAGCAGCTTTCAGGGGCGCGGCTACACCTTC.

This clone came up once. The genes are TRBV9 and TRBJ2-5; TRBD2 matches 9 bases. The CDR3 sequence is 19 residues long. Unmatched junction bases numbered 15, after V lost 2 bases and J lost 1 base. Looked up from germline, CDR1 is SGDLS and CDR2 is YYNGEE. The DNA for the CDR3 is TGTGCCAGCAGCGTGGGGACTAGCTGGCCCCGGGGGCCCCAAGAGACCCAGTACTTC. Its protein is CASSVGTSWPRGPQETQYF. The full variable domain, with the rest looked up from reference TRBV9 and TRBJ2-5, is DSGVTQTPKHLITATGQRVTLRCSPRSGDLSVYWYQQSLDQGLQFLIQYYNGEERAKGNILERFSAQQFPDLHSELNLSSLELGDSALYFCASSVGTSWPRGPQETQYFGPGTRLLVL.

This chain connects TRBV3-1 (or the pseudogene TRBV3-2) to TRBJ1-5, with 9 bases lining up with TRBD1. Germline lookup yields CDR1 LGHDT and CDR2 YNNKEL (reference sequence). The CDR3 runs 21 residues. Unmatched junction bases numbered 20, after V lost 0 bases and J lost 5 bases. The CDR3, as DNA: TGTGCCAGCAGCCAAGACGCCGGGACAGGGCGAATAGTTCATCCGTATCAGCCCCAGCATTTT. Its translation: CASSQDAGTGRIVHPYQPQHF.

The chain combines TRBV2 with TRBJ2-2; D gene uncertain. The germline gives CDR1 SNHLY, CDR2 FYNNEI. V was trimmed by 4 bases and J by 3 bases, leaving 9 bases between them. CDR3 size: 14 residues. CDR3 nucleotide sequence: TGTGCCAGCAGTGGCCAGGCGTACACCGGGGAGCTGTTTTTT. Its translation: CASSGQAYTGELFF.

This sequence joins TRBV10-2 and TRBJ1-4, with a tentative D call TRBD1 (5 bases). Trimming stripped 4 bases from V and 0 bases from J, with 6 bases between. This CDR3 is 14 amino acids long. CDR1 is WSHSY and CDR2 is SAAADI in the germline V gene. CDR3 coding DNA: TGCGCCAGCAGTGGGGGGGCAACTAATGAAAAACTGTTTTTT. Translated: CASSGGATNEKLFF.

The chain is built from TRBV2 and TRBJ1-4; 7 nucleotides agree with TRBD1. V lost 2 bases, J lost 0 bases, and 9 bases stayed unmatched. The length of the CDR3 is 18 residues. Germline V gives CDR1 SNHLY, CDR2 FYNNEI. CDR3 amino acids: CASSERGQISATNEKLFF. As DNA, the CDR3 is TGTGCCAGCAGTGAAAGGGGACAGATAAGTGCAACTAATGAAAAACTGTTTTTT.

The V gene is TRBV6-2 or TRBV6-3, the J gene TRBJ2-7; TRBD1 might be the D (6 bases). This CDR3 is built from 17 residues. Germline assignment: CDR1 MNHEY and CDR2 SVGEGT. With 5 bases removed from V and 0 bases from J, the gap between germline ends came to 20 bases. CDR3 bases: TGTGCCAGCAGTGGAGGACAGAGGTTACCCTCCTCCTACGAGCAGTACTTC. Residues: CASSGGQRLPSSYEQYF.

The rearrangement uses TRBV27 and TRBJ2-1; D remains ambiguous. V lost 5 bases and J 6 bases, leaving 8 bases between the germline ends. This CDR3 is 12 amino acids long. The germline V gene encodes CDR1 MNHEY and CDR2 SMNVEV (reference sequence). In DNA, the CDR3 is TGTGCCAGCAGTCTGAACTTCAATGAGCAGTTCTTC. Its translation: CASSLNFNEQFF.

This clone has only one observation. The chain employs TRBV7-8 and TRBJ2-1, with TRBD2 matching 7 bases. CDR3 length equals 18 residues. Germline V lookup: CDR1 SGHVS, CDR2 FQNEAQ. The V gene end was trimmed by 5 bases and the J gene end by 0 bases; junction bases not matched to a gene: 13. The CDR3 DNA reads as TGTGCCAGCAGCCAAGAGAGGTCCAGCGGGAACTCCTACAATGAGCAGTTCTTC. Translating it yields CASSQERSSGNSYNEQFF.

The genes are TRBV9 and TRBJ2-3; a weak D match, TRBD2 (6 bases). Germline assignment: CDR1 SGDLS and CDR2 YYNGEE. The CDR3 loop spans 14 amino acids. V was cut by 2 bases and J by 1 base, with 8 bases left in between. The CDR3 DNA reads as TGTGCCAGCAGCGTGGAGGGACGCACAGATACGCAGTATTTT. Encoded protein: CASSVEGRTDTQYF.

V is TRBV28 and J is TRBJ2-7; D unclear. Trimming removed 2 bases from V and 6 bases from J, with 11 bases in between. The CDR3 totals 13 residues. Germline CDR1 and CDR2: MDHEN and SYDVKM. The CDR3 here is CASSLNFPTEQYF. In nucleotides, the CDR3 is TGTGCCAGCAGTTTAAATTTTCCTACCGAGCAGTACTTC.

The chain employs TRBV18 and TRBJ1-1, with D possibly TRBD1 on 6 matching bases. V gave up 0 bases and J gave up 3 bases, with 11 bases separating them. Germline values: CDR1 KGHSH, CDR2 LQKENI. The CDR3 length is 15 residues. The CDR3 protein is CASSPPLAGDTEAFF. The CDR3 DNA is TGTGCCAGCTCACCACCCTTGGCAGGGGACACTGAAGCTTTCTTT.

The chain is built from TRBV2 and TRBJ1-5, with 10 positions matching TRBD1. V trimming: 6 bases; J trimming: 6 bases; junction bases outside the gene matches: 2. This CDR3 region has 13 residues. CDR1 is SNHLY and CDR2 is FYNNEI in the germline V gene. This chain's CDR3 is CASRGTGVQPQHF. As DNA, the CDR3 is TGTGCCAGCAGGGGGACAGGGGTTCAGCCCCAGCATTTT.

The chain carries TRBV7-6 and TRBJ2-2; perhaps TRBD1 as D (5 bases). Between the trimmed V and J ends, which lost 5 bases and 8 bases, there was a span of 18 bases. Germline V CDR1 and CDR2: SGHVS, FNYEAQ. The CDR3 consists of 15 residues. The CDR3 region is CASSLTDSSSGELFF. The CDR3 nucleotides are TGTGCCAGCAGCCTGACAGACAGTTCCAGTGGGGAGCTGTTTTTT.

This chain links TRBV7-3 with TRBJ2-1, with D possibly TRBD1 on 6 matching bases. The CDR3 totals 13 residues. The germline V gene encodes CDR1 SGHTA and CDR2 FQGTGA. Trimming removed 6 bases at V and 10 bases at J, with 16 bases between. The CDR3 DNA sequence: TGTGCCAGCAGACTTTACCTCGGGACAGAGCAGTTCTTC. Translated: CASRLYLGTEQFF.

J is TRBJ2-1 and V is TRBV2; unclear D gene. Germline CDR1 is SNHLY and CDR2 is FYNNEI. The CDR3 is made up of 13 amino acids. Trimming pared 4 bases from V and 9 bases from J, leaving 13 bases between. CDR3 in amino acids: CASSVANLGEQFF. The CDR3 DNA reads as TGTGCCAGCAGTGTCGCTAACCTAGGTGAGCAGTTCTTC.

The chain recombines TRBV5-1 with TRBJ2-5, with 7 bases lining up with TRBD2. V lost 1 base to trimming and J lost 2 bases; unmatched junction nucleotides: 5. CDR1 SGHRS and CDR2 YFSETQ come from the germline V gene. CDR3 length: 15 residues. The DNA of the CDR3 is TGCGCCAGCAGCTTGTCCGGGACTAAACAAGAGACCCAGTACTTC. Amino acid sequence: CASSLSGTKQETQYF.

The J gene is TRBJ1-2, the V gene TRBV7-2, with 7 nucleotides matching TRBD1. The CDR3 is 16 residues long. The germline gives CDR1 SGHTA, CDR2 FQGNSA. Trimming cost V 5 bases and J 3 bases; bases outside gene matches: 12. For the CDR3, the DNA is TGTGCCAGCAGCACGCCCGTTGACAGGGCGGACTATGGCTACACCTTC. It specifies CASSTPVDRADYGYTF.

V usage is TRBV6-4 and J usage is TRBJ1-2; a weak D match, TRBD1 (5 bases). CDR1 and CDR2 from the germline V gene are MRHNA and SNTAGT. The CDR3 consists of 13 residues. Between the trimmed V and J ends, which lost 5 bases and 2 bases, there was a span of 9 bases. CDR3 DNA sequence: TGTGCCAGCAGTCCAGGGTTCAACTATGGCTACACCTTC. Protein: CASSPGFNYGYTF.

The chain uses TRBV6-1 and TRBJ1-1; 9 bases map to TRBD1. Germline CDR1 MNHNS, CDR2 SASEGT. V was pared by 2 bases and J by 11 bases, with 3 bases of the junction left unmatched. CDR3 size: 12 residues. The CDR3 DNA follows: TGTGCCAGCAGTGAACGACAGGGGGTGGCTTTCTTT. Its protein is CASSERQGVAFF.

This chain uses TRBV7-2 with TRBJ2-7; the D is unclear. The ends were cut back, 4 bases at V and 0 bases at J, with 13 bases in the middle. The length of the CDR3 is 15 residues. CDR1 SGHTA and CDR2 FQGNSA come from the germline V gene. The DNA of the CDR3 is TGTGCCAGCAGCTCACTGGAAGGATCCTCCTACGAGCAGTACTTC. Translation: CASSSLEGSSYEQYF.

This chain uses TRBV19 with TRBJ2-6; no clear D gene. V gave up 11 bases and J gave up 0 bases, with 8 bases separating them. Germline V CDR1 and CDR2: LNHDA, SQIVND (reference sequence). This CDR3 has 13 residues. The CDR3 DNA is TGTGCCGTTAGGAACTCTGGGGCCAACGTCCTGACTTTC. Amino acid sequence: CAVRNSGANVLTF.

In its sample, this clone is medium-sized. This chain's CDR3 is CAWSPAGEAKTQYF. For the CDR3, the DNA is TGTGCCTGGAGTCCCGCAGGGGAAGCGAAGACCCAGTACTTC. This chain connects TRBV30 to TRBJ2-5; possible D gene TRBD1, 6 bases. With 2 bases removed from V and 6 bases from J, the gap between germline ends came to 16 bases. This CDR3 is 14 amino acids long. CDR1 is GTSNPN and CDR2 is SVGIG in the germline V gene (reference sequence).

The chain uses TRBV5-1 and TRBJ2-5; possibly TRBD2 for D (5 bases). V was clipped by 1 base and J by 5 bases, with 15 bases between them. This CDR3 region has 15 residues. The germline gives CDR1 SGHRS, CDR2 YFSETQ. The CDR3: CASSLSPGGSETQYF. The CDR3 DNA reads as TGCGCCAGCAGCTTGTCTCCCGGCGGGTCGGAGACCCAGTACTTC.

Written as DNA, the CDR3 is TGTGCCAGCAGCTTTGGGCAGGGGGCGCGCGGCTACACCTTC. It codes for CASSFGQGARGYTF. The chain carries TRBV7-9 and TRBJ1-2; 8 bases fit TRBD1. Germline V CDR1 and CDR2: SEHNR, FQNEAQ (reference sequence). The trim removed 3 bases at V and 8 bases at J, leaving 8 bases unmatched. CDR3 length equals 14 residues.